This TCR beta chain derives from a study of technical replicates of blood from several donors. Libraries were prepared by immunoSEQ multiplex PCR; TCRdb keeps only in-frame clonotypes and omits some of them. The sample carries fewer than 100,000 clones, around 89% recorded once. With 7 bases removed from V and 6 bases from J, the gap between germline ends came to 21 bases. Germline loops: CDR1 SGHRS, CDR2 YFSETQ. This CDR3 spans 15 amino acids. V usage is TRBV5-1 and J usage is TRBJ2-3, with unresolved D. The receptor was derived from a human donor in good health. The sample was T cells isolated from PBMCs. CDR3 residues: CASALSTPDGDTQYF. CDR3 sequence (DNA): TGCGCCAGCGCATTGTCGACTCCCGACGGGGATACGCAGTATTTT.